This T cell receptor (beta chain) was identified in a study of blood T cell repertoires in COVID-19. As for the study in general: There were acute and convalescent COVID-19 samples, and they came from the United States, Italy and Spain. PBMCs, B-cell-depleted T cells, or T cells provided the cDNA or gDNA that made up the material.

Sequenced by immunoSEQ multiplex PCR; TCRdb stores in-frame clones only, minus some. Here the sample spans approximately 180,000 clones, roughly 87% being singletons. The V gene lost 0 bases and the J gene lost 1 base, with 11 bases spanning the gap. This CDR3 is 15 amino acids long. From germline, CDR1 is SQVTM and CDR2 ANQGSEA. This clonotype was obtained from a woman between 40 and 55 years old with acute COVID-19. Input material: PBMCs or T cells enriched from blood (not recorded which). The chain combines TRBV29-1 with TRBJ2-3, with unresolved D. The CDR3 sequence is CSVEEYGSGTDTQYF. The CDR3 DNA is TGCAGCGTTGAAGAGTACGGGTCGGGCACAGATACGCAGTATTTT.